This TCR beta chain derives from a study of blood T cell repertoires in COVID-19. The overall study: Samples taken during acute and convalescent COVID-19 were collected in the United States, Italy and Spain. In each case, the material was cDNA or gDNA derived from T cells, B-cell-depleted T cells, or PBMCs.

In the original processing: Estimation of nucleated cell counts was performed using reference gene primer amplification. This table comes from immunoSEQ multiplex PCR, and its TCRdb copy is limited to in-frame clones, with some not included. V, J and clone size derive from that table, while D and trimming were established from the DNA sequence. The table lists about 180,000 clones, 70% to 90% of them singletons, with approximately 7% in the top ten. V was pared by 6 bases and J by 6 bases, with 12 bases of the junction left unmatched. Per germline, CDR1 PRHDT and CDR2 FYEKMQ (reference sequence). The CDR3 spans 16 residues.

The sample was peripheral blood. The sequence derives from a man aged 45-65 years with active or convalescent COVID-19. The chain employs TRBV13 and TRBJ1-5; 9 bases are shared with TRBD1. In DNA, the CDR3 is TGTGCCAGCAGGTCCCGGGGACAGGGCTCGAGTCAGCCCCAGCATTTT. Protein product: CASRSRGQGSSQPQHF.